One and the same sample provided the 11 T cell receptor beta chains below, sequenced in a study of identical twins. Each CDR3 protein is one row after TCRdb ran MiXCR on the 5' RACE reads. Here the sample spans around 530,000 distinct CDR3 sequences, roughly 15% being singletons. These records were also assigned to another study, of yellow fever vaccine responses in identical twins.

The sequencing sample was made of CD4+ T cells sorted from blood. The receptors here all came from a young woman in good health.

The chain uses TRBV5-1 and TRBJ2-3; TRBD2 agrees at 8 bases. From germline, CDR1 is SGHRS and CDR2 YFSETQ. The CDR3 length is 15 residues. The ends lost 0 bases at V and 6 bases at J; junction bases unmatched: 6. In DNA form, the CDR3 reads TGCGCCAGCAGCTTGGTTAGCGGGGTAGTGGATACGCAGTATTTT. Translating gives CASSLVSGVVDTQYF.

This clonotype was counted between two and nine times. The V gene is TRBV7-9, the J gene TRBJ2-1, with D perhaps assigned TRBD1 or TRBD2 (5 bases each). The V and J ends lost 5 bases and 4 bases respectively, with 12 bases between them. CDR3 size: 14 residues. Germline CDR1 SEHNR, CDR2 FQNEAQ (reference sequence). CDR3 amino acids: CASSQGRNYNEQFF. DNA for the CDR3: TGTGCCAGCAGCCAGGGACGGAATTACAATGAGCAGTTCTTC.

This clonotype came up a few times. The chain's CDR3 is CASSERLSGYNEQFF. Here the CDR3 DNA reads TGTGCCAGCAGTGAACGTTTGTCCGGATACAATGAGCAGTTCTTC. The chain joins TRBV2 to TRBJ2-1; D not certain. Trimming took off 2 bases at V and 4 bases at J, with 12 bases between the two ends. This CDR3 has 15 residues. The germline V gene has CDR1 SNHLY and CDR2 FYNNEI.

The chain carries TRBV20-1 and TRBJ2-2; TRBD1 matches 8 bases. CDR3 length: 17 amino acids. The V gene's germline CDR1 is DFQATT and CDR2 SNEGSKA (reference sequence). V was pared by 0 bases and J by 1 base, with 7 bases of the junction left unmatched. The DNA of the CDR3 is TGCAGTGCTAGAGATCGTGGGGGGACAGGGAACACCGGGGAGCTGTTTTTT. Translation: CSARDRGGTGNTGELFF.

The V and J genes are TRBV5-1 and TRBJ1-3, with 9 bases lining up with TRBD1. CDR3 length: 15 residues. Germline CDR1 is SGHRS and CDR2 is YFSETQ. Trimming removed 3 bases from V and 2 bases from J; junction bases left unmatched: 3. The CDR3 nucleotides read TGCGCCAGCAGCTCCGGGACAGGGACTGGAAACACCATATATTTT. Protein sequence: CASSSGTGTGNTIYF.

This clonotype showed up just a few times. The chain recombines TRBV6-4 with TRBJ1-1; TRBD1 matches 12 bases. The germline gives CDR1 MRHNA, CDR2 SNTAGT. The length of the CDR3 is 16 residues. Unmatched junction bases numbered 5, after V lost 3 bases and J lost 3 bases. For the CDR3, the DNA is TGTGCCAGCAGTGAGAGGGGACAGGGGGCTTACACTGAAGCTTTCTTT. Translating gives CASSERGQGAYTEAFF.

This chain connects TRBV14 to TRBJ2-1; D unclear. Germline assignment: CDR1 SGHDN and CDR2 FVKESK. This CDR3 region has 15 residues. Between the trimmed V and J ends, which lost 1 base and 0 bases, there was a span of 7 bases. The CDR3 loop reads CASSQGQNSYNEQFF. The CDR3 bases are TGTGCCAGCAGCCAAGGACAAAACTCCTACAATGAGCAGTTCTTC. Drawing the rest from reference TRBV14 and TRBJ2-1, the complete variable domain is EAGVTQFPSHSVIEKGQTVTLRCDPISGHDNLYWYRRVMGKEIKFLLHFVKESKQDESGMPNNRFLAERTGGTYSTLKVQPAELEDSGVYFCASSQGQNSYNEQFFGPGTRLTVL.

Here the CDR3 DNA reads TGTGCCAGCAGCGCACAACGAGCGGGACACACAGATACGCAGTATTTT. This translates into CASSAQRAGHTDTQYF. V and J are TRBV9 and TRBJ2-3, with TRBD2 as a possible D gene (7 bases). Germline CDR1 and CDR2: SGDLS and YYNGEE. This CDR3 region has 16 residues. With 3 bases removed from V and 2 bases from J, the gap between germline ends came to 16 bases.

The chain joins TRBV28 to TRBJ2-7, with D possibly called TRBD1 or TRBD2 (7 bases each). This CDR3 is 15 amino acids long. Germline V gene data show CDR1 as MDHEN and CDR2 as SYDVKM. V was clipped by 5 bases and J by 3 bases, with 17 bases between them. The CDR3 region has the DNA TGTGCCAGCAGTACCAGCGGGACAGAAAGCTACGAGCAGTACTTC. Its translation: CASSTSGTESYEQYF.

The chain recombines TRBV5-6 with TRBJ2-1; TRBD1 matches at 9 bases. Unmatched junction bases numbered 14, after V lost 4 bases and J lost 6 bases. CDR1 is SGHDT, CDR2 YYEEEE, per germline. The CDR3 loop spans 17 amino acids. The CDR3 sequence is CASSTATGTGFPNEQFF. CDR3 nucleotide sequence: TGTGCCAGCAGCACAGCCACCGGGACAGGGTTTCCCAATGAGCAGTTCTTC.

This clonotype was counted a few times. In DNA, the CDR3 is TGTGCCAGCAGTGAAGTGGAGAATTCACCCCTCCACTTT. It yields the protein CASSEVENSPLHF. The genes are TRBV6-1 and TRBJ1-6; D is ambiguous. CDR3 length: 13 residues. Germline CDR1 reads MNHNS; CDR2 reads SASEGT. V was cut by 1 base and J by 7 bases, with 5 bases left in between.